The present T cell receptor beta chain was sequenced within a study of blood T cell repertoires in COVID-19. TCRdb's copy holds only in-frame clones and misses some; the assay was immunoSEQ multiplex PCR. The sample shows approximately 94,000 clones, roughly 85% of them seen only once. CDR3 length: 16 amino acids. Unmatched junction bases numbered 12, after V lost 3 bases and J lost 7 bases. Per germline, CDR1 KGHDR and CDR2 SFDVKD. The material sequenced was peripheral blood. The chain combines TRBV24-1 with TRBJ1-2; 8 bases are a match to TRBD1. This sequence was found in a man between 65 and 79 years old with active or convalescent COVID-19. DNA for the CDR3: TGTGCCACCAGTGATGGCCTAGGACAGGGAAGTACTGGCTACACCTTC. It specifies CATSDGLGQGSTGYTF.